This T cell receptor (beta chain) was identified in a study of cytomegalovirus exposure and HLA in healthy donors. There are 14 residues in the CDR3. Germline V gives CDR1 MNHEY, CDR2 SVGAGI. V was pared by 5 bases and J by 2 bases, with 10 bases between. The PCR had 60 Vbeta and 13 Jbeta primers. Profiling relied on immunoSEQ multiplex PCR, and the TCRdb table lists in-frame clones only, not all of them. The table shows fewer than 80,000 clones, with roughly four fifths occurring only once. This clonotype was obtained from a woman aged 60 to 75 in good health and CMV-seropositive. The sample taken for sequencing was PBMCs. V and J are TRBV6-5 and TRBJ2-1; D call uncertain. CDR3 amino acids: CASSTPRAYNEQFF. The CDR3 nucleotides are TGTGCCAGCAGTACCCCTCGGGCCTACAATGAGCAGTTCTTC.